This TCR beta chain was found in a study of T-cell reconstitution after alpha-beta-depleted transplantation in children. Preparation of the TCRbeta library was carried out with unique molecular identifiers. One entry per CDR3 protein results from TCRdb running MiXCR on the PCR reads. The table lists approximately 430,000 distinct CDR3 sequences, around 15% of them singletons. This clonotype was observed a few times. The CDR3 sequence is 16 residues long. V dropped 2 bases and J dropped 0 bases, with 11 bases sitting between them. Germline CDR1 DFQATT, CDR2 SNEGSKA (reference sequence). This sequence originates from a boy younger than two who had a stem cell transplant for Wiskott-Aldrich syndrome, so the T cells may come from the graft donor. The chain carries TRBV20-1 and TRBJ1-6, with a tentative D call TRBD1 (5 bases). Sequenced here: PBMCs, mostly from graft donor cells, sampled 360 days after TCRalphabeta/CD19-depleted stem cell transplant. The CDR3: CSARPGGSSYNSPLHF. The DNA of the CDR3 is TGCAGTGCTAGACCCGGGGGGAGCTCCTATAATTCACCCCTCCACTTT.